This is a list of T cell receptor beta chains from one sample in a study of shared clonotypes between healthy human individuals. Assay: immunoSEQ multiplex PCR; the TCRdb copy retains only in-frame clones and omits some. This repertoire shows roughly 1,800,000 clones, about 95% found once; its top ten account for 1% to 1.5%. Specimen: naive CD8+ T cells sorted from blood. These receptors were taken from a man aged 18 to 30 in good health. CDR3s include the opening cysteine and the closing phenylalanine or tryptophan. D genes are given only for firm matches. The listing skips clone size in some rows; elsewhere it reads once, few, many or a size class.

clone size: .
D gene: .
V gene: TRBV7-6
CDR3 length: 13
J gene: TRBJ2-5
CDR3 protein: CASSFRVLETQYF
CDR3 DNA: TGTGCCAGCAGCTTCAGGGTTCTGGAGACCCAGTACTTC

clone size: once
D gene: TRBD1
V gene: TRBV7-2
CDR3 length: 17
J gene: TRBJ1-5
CDR3 protein: CASSSDRTIASNQPQHF
CDR3 DNA: TGTGCCAGCAGCTCGGACAGGACGATTGCCAGCAATCAGCCCCAGCATTTT

clone size: .
D gene: .
V gene: TRBV7-9
CDR3 length: 16
J gene: TRBJ2-2
CDR3 protein: CASSSPWTEYTGELFF
CDR3 DNA: TGTGCCAGCAGCTCTCCGTGGACAGAATACACCGGGGAGCTGTTTTTT

clone size: .
D gene: .
V gene: TRBV9
CDR3 length: 12
J gene: TRBJ2-7
CDR3 protein: CASSPENHEQYF
CDR3 DNA: TGTGCCAGCAGCCCAGAGAATCACGAGCAGTACTTC

clone size: .
D gene: TRBD1
V gene: TRBV5-8
CDR3 length: 16
J gene: TRBJ1-2
CDR3 protein: CASPSRDSASNYGYTF
CDR3 DNA: TGTGCCAGCCCCTCCCGGGACAGCGCATCTAACTATGGCTACACCTTC

clone size: .
D gene: .
V gene: TRBV5-6
CDR3 length: 14
J gene: TRBJ2-7
CDR3 protein: CASSLRGTYYEQYF
CDR3 DNA: TGTGCCAGCAGCTTAAGGGGGACCTACTACGAGCAGTACTTC

clone size: .
D gene: TRBD1
V gene: TRBV5-4
CDR3 length: 16
J gene: TRBJ2-7
CDR3 protein: CASSLDRAGGSYEQYF
CDR3 DNA: TGTGCCAGCAGCTTAGACAGGGCCGGTGGCTCCTACGAGCAGTACTTC

clone size: once
D gene: TRBD2
V gene: TRBV6-5
CDR3 length: 14
J gene: TRBJ2-1
CDR3 protein: CASKGSGRTNEQFF
CDR3 DNA: TGTGCCAGTAAGGGTAGCGGGAGGACTAATGAGCAGTTCTTC

clone size: .
D gene: .
V gene: TRBV9
CDR3 length: 15
J gene: TRBJ2-1
CDR3 protein: CASSGSGASYNEQFF
CDR3 DNA: TGTGCCAGCAGCGGGTCCGGGGCATCCTACAATGAGCAGTTCTTC

clone size: .
D gene: .
V gene: TRBV5-4
CDR3 length: 13
J gene: TRBJ2-5
CDR3 protein: CASSLGAGETQYF
CDR3 DNA: TGTGCCAGCAGCTTGGGGGCCGGGGAGACCCAGTACTTC

clone size: .
D gene: TRBD2
V gene: TRBV5-1
CDR3 length: 15
J gene: TRBJ2-7
CDR3 protein: CASSLETSGAYEQYF
CDR3 DNA: TGCGCCAGCAGCTTGGAAACTAGCGGGGCCTACGAGCAGTACTTC

clone size: .
D gene: .
V gene: TRBV2
CDR3 length: 14
J gene: TRBJ2-3
CDR3 protein: CASRVPGDPDTQYF
CDR3 DNA: TGTGCCAGCAGAGTCCCGGGGGACCCAGATACGCAGTATTTT

clone size: .
D gene: TRBD1
V gene: TRBV28
CDR3 length: 16
J gene: TRBJ1-6
CDR3 protein: CASSPRDRISNSPLHF
CDR3 DNA: TGTGCCAGCAGCCCGCGGGACAGGATTTCTAATTCACCCCTCCACTTT

clone size: .
D gene: TRBD1
V gene: TRBV27
CDR3 length: 17
J gene: TRBJ1-2
CDR3 protein: CASSLDGTGRLNYGYTF
CDR3 DNA: TGTGCCAGCAGTCTAGACGGGACAGGGAGACTTAACTATGGCTACACCTTC

clone size: .
D gene: TRBD2
V gene: TRBV27
CDR3 length: 15
J gene: TRBJ2-1
CDR3 protein: CASSLLAGNYNEQFF
CDR3 DNA: TGTGCCAGCAGTTTGCTAGCGGGGAACTACAATGAGCAGTTCTTC

clone size: .
D gene: TRBD1
V gene: TRBV18
CDR3 length: 16
J gene: TRBJ1-6
CDR3 protein: CASSPGQGANNSPLHF
CDR3 DNA: TGTGCCAGCTCACCCGGACAGGGGGCGAATAATTCACCCCTCCACTTT

clone size: .
D gene: .
V gene: TRBV5-6
CDR3 length: 14
J gene: TRBJ2-3
CDR3 protein: CASSLWQNTDTQYF
CDR3 DNA: TGTGCCAGCAGCTTGTGGCAGAACACAGATACGCAGTATTTT

clone size: .
D gene: TRBD1
V gene: TRBV28
CDR3 length: 15
J gene: TRBJ2-7
CDR3 protein: CASGLSGTGIYEQYF
CDR3 DNA: TGTGCCAGCGGACTATCCGGGACAGGGATTTACGAGCAGTACTTC

clone size: .
D gene: .
V gene: TRBV2
CDR3 length: 10
J gene: TRBJ2-5
CDR3 protein: CASSEGAQYF
CDR3 DNA: TGTGCCAGCAGTGAGGGGGCCCAGTACTTC

clone size: .
D gene: TRBD2
V gene: TRBV10-1
CDR3 length: 15
J gene: TRBJ2-7
CDR3 protein: CASSESVVAGHEQYF
CDR3 DNA: TGCGCCAGCAGTGAGTCGGTGGTAGCGGGACACGAGCAGTACTTC

clone size: .
D gene: .
V gene: TRBV19
CDR3 length: 13
J gene: TRBJ2-7
CDR3 protein: CASSIDTSYEQYF
CDR3 DNA: TGTGCCAGTAGTATAGACACTTCCTACGAGCAGTACTTC

clone size: .
D gene: .
V gene: TRBV5-1
CDR3 length: 15
J gene: TRBJ1-1
CDR3 protein: CASSLGQGSFTEAFF
CDR3 DNA: TGCGCCAGCAGCTTAGGGCAGGGATCATTCACTGAAGCTTTCTTT

clone size: .
D gene: TRBD2
V gene: TRBV2
CDR3 length: 16
J gene: TRBJ2-1
CDR3 protein: CASSDGSGVEYNEQFF
CDR3 DNA: TGTGCCAGCAGTGATGGAAGCGGGGTGGAATACAATGAGCAGTTCTTC

clone size: few
D gene: TRBD1
V gene: TRBV29-1
CDR3 length: 13
J gene: TRBJ1-2
CDR3 protein: CSVGWDSRYGYTF
CDR3 DNA: TGCAGCGTTGGGTGGGACAGTAGGTATGGCTACACCTTC

clone size: .
D gene: .
V gene: TRBV7-6
CDR3 length: 17
J gene: TRBJ1-3
CDR3 protein: CASSLVPEGGSGNTIYF
CDR3 DNA: TGTGCCAGCAGCTTAGTTCCGGAGGGGGGCTCTGGAAACACCATATATTTT

clone size: .
D gene: .
V gene: TRBV29-1
CDR3 length: 14
J gene: TRBJ2-7
CDR3 protein: CSVVRAGPTYEQYF
CDR3 DNA: TGCAGCGTTGTACGCGCGGGTCCAACTTACGAGCAGTACTTC

clone size: .
D gene: .
V gene: TRBV5-4
CDR3 length: 15
J gene: TRBJ1-4
CDR3 protein: CASSLGDATNEKLFF
CDR3 DNA: TGTGCCAGCAGCTTAGGGGATGCAACTAATGAAAAACTGTTTTTT

clone size: .
D gene: .
V gene: TRBV9
CDR3 length: 15
J gene: TRBJ2-7
CDR3 protein: CASSVDFRTGYEQYF
CDR3 DNA: TGTGCCAGCAGCGTAGATTTCAGAACGGGGTACGAGCAGTACTTC

clone size: .
D gene: .
V gene: TRBV7-2
CDR3 length: 14
J gene: TRBJ1-5
CDR3 protein: CASSLGVGGQPQHF
CDR3 DNA: TGTGCCAGCAGCTTAGGCGTCGGAGGTCAGCCCCAGCATTTT

clone size: .
D gene: .
V gene: TRBV27
CDR3 length: 16
J gene: TRBJ2-4
CDR3 protein: CASSLGSPLAKNIQYF
CDR3 DNA: TGTGCCAGCAGCTTAGGCAGTCCCCTAGCCAAAAACATTCAGTACTTC

clone size: once
D gene: .
V gene: TRBV27
CDR3 length: 13
J gene: TRBJ1-2
CDR3 protein: CASSLGLNYGYTF
CDR3 DNA: TGTGCCAGCAGTTTGGGACTTAACTATGGCTACACCTTC

clone size: once
D gene: .
V gene: TRBV27
CDR3 length: 16
J gene: TRBJ1-5
CDR3 protein: CASSLFAGYSNQPQHF
CDR3 DNA: TGTGCCAGCAGTTTATTCGCAGGGTATAGCAATCAGCCCCAGCATTTT

clone size: .
D gene: .
V gene: TRBV28
CDR3 length: 12
J gene: TRBJ2-1
CDR3 protein: CAISLGYNEQFF
CDR3 DNA: TGTGCCATCAGCCTCGGGTACAATGAGCAGTTCTTC

clone size: .
D gene: TRBD1
V gene: TRBV28
CDR3 length: 13
J gene: TRBJ2-5
CDR3 protein: CASSGTAQETQYF
CDR3 DNA: TGTGCCAGCAGTGGGACAGCACAAGAGACCCAGTACTTC

clone size: .
D gene: .
V gene: TRBV7-2
CDR3 length: 15
J gene: TRBJ1-5
CDR3 protein: CASSLAIYSNQPQHF
CDR3 DNA: TGTGCCAGCAGCTTAGCGATCTATAGCAATCAGCCCCAGCATTTT

clone size: .
D gene: .
V gene: TRBV30
CDR3 length: 12
J gene: TRBJ2-7
CDR3 protein: CAWSVYSYEQYF
CDR3 DNA: TGTGCCTGGAGTGTCTATTCCTACGAGCAGTACTTC

clone size: .
D gene: TRBD2
V gene: TRBV4-3
CDR3 length: 14
J gene: TRBJ2-7
CDR3 protein: CASSQGLAGVEQYF
CDR3 DNA: TGCGCCAGCAGCCAAGGGCTAGCGGGAGTAGAGCAGTACTTC

clone size: .
D gene: .
V gene: TRBV5-6
CDR3 length: 13
J gene: TRBJ1-1
CDR3 protein: CASSLWPGKEAFF
CDR3 DNA: TGTGCCAGCAGCTTGTGGCCAGGGAAGGAAGCTTTCTTT

clone size: .
D gene: TRBD2
V gene: TRBV19
CDR3 length: 13
J gene: TRBJ2-7
CDR3 protein: CASTSGSSYEQYF
CDR3 DNA: TGTGCCAGTACCAGCGGGAGCTCCTACGAGCAGTACTTC

clone size: few
D gene: TRBD1
V gene: TRBV19
CDR3 length: 14
J gene: TRBJ2-7
CDR3 protein: CASSVRDRDYEQYF
CDR3 DNA: TGTGCCAGTAGTGTCCGGGACAGGGACTACGAGCAGTACTTC

clone size: .
D gene: TRBD1
V gene: TRBV7-9
CDR3 length: 15
J gene: TRBJ1-4
CDR3 protein: CASRGGQGRSEKLFF
CDR3 DNA: TGTGCCAGCAGGGGGGGACAGGGCCGTTCGGAAAAACTGTTTTTT

clone size: .
D gene: .
V gene: TRBV15
CDR3 length: 13
J gene: TRBJ1-5
CDR3 protein: CATSREGEQPQHF
CDR3 DNA: TGTGCCACCAGTAGAGAGGGGGAGCAGCCCCAGCATTTT

clone size: .
D gene: .
V gene: TRBV9
CDR3 length: 17
J gene: TRBJ2-1
CDR3 protein: CASSVGGSDSAYNEQFF
CDR3 DNA: TGTGCCAGCAGCGTAGGAGGTAGCGACAGCGCCTACAATGAGCAGTTCTTC

clone size: .
D gene: .
V gene: TRBV30
CDR3 length: 16
J gene: TRBJ2-1
CDR3 protein: CAWVTSVGGDWNEQFF
CDR3 DNA: TGTGCCTGGGTTACCTCGGTTGGGGGAGACTGGAATGAGCAGTTCTTC

clone size: .
D gene: .
V gene: TRBV11-2
CDR3 length: 13
J gene: TRBJ2-3
CDR3 protein: CASSDNDRDTQYF
CDR3 DNA: TGTGCCAGCAGCGATAATGACAGAGATACGCAGTATTTT

clone size: .
D gene: TRBD1
V gene: TRBV29-1
CDR3 length: 14
J gene: TRBJ2-3
CDR3 protein: CSVARQGASDTQYF
CDR3 DNA: TGCAGCGTGGCCAGACAGGGGGCATCGGATACGCAGTATTTT

clone size: .
D gene: .
V gene: TRBV6-1
CDR3 length: 15
J gene: TRBJ2-3
CDR3 protein: CASSLKTGGTDTQYF
CDR3 DNA: TGTGCCAGCAGCTTAAAAACCGGAGGGACAGATACGCAGTATTTT

clone size: .
D gene: .
V gene: TRBV6-5
CDR3 length: 14
J gene: TRBJ2-5
CDR3 protein: CASSYVGGVETQYF
CDR3 DNA: TGTGCCAGCAGTTATGTGGGGGGTGTAGAGACCCAGTACTTC